This T cell receptor beta chain was obtained from a study of CD8 T cells in ankylosing spondylitis. This CDR3 is built from 15 residues. In germline, CDR1 is DFQATT, CDR2 SNEGSKA (reference sequence). Between the trimmed V and J ends, which lost 2 bases and 10 bases, there was a span of 21 bases. Notes on the study in general: Blood of patients with ankylosing spondylitis appeared to be characterized by a TCR beta motif of several highly homologous variants. Matched ankylosing spondylitis synovial fluid reportedly contained a significantly enriched population of disease-linked clones. Past research had described some motif variants in reactive arthritis synovial fluid and blood.

Quantitative barcoded 5'-RACE was used to prepare TCR beta libraries. TCRdb independently ran MiXCR on the 5' RACE reads; one entry per CDR3 protein. The sample shows 350,000 to 450,000 distinct CDR3 sequences, 20% to 25% of them seen only once. Concerning this clonotype itself: Its antigen is unknown.

This chain uses TRBV20-1 with TRBJ2-1; TRBD1 might be the D (6 bases). This TCR was sampled from a male donor with ankylosing spondylitis or in good health (not recorded which). Sequenced input: blood, either unsorted or a sorted T cell fraction (not recorded which). The CDR3 region is CSARHRDKGEREQFF. DNA of the CDR3: TGCAGTGCTAGACACCGGGACAAGGGGGAGAGGGAGCAGTTCTTC.